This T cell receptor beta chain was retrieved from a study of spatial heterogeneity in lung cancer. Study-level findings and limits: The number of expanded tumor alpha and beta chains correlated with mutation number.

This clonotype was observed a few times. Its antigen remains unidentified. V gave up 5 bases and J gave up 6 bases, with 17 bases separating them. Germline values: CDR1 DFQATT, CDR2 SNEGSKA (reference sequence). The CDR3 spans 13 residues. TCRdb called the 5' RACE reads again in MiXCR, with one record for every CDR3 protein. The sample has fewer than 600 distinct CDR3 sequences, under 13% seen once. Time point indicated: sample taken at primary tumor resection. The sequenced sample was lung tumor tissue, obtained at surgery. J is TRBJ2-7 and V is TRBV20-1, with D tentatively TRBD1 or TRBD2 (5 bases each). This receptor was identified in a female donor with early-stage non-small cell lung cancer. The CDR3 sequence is CSASAGAWGEQYF. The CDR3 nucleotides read TGCAGTGCTTCCGCCGGGGCTTGGGGCGAGCAGTACTTC.